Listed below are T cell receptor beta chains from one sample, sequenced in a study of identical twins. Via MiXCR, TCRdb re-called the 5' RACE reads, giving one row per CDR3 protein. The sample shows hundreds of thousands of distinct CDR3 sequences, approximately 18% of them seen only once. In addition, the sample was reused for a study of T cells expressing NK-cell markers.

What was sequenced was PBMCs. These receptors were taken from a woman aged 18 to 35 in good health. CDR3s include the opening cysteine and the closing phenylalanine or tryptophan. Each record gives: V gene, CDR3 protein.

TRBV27 CASSQGRQPQHF
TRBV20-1 CSARLAGVTGELFF
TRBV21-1 CASSKTHEVNEKLFF
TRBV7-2 CASSPRTSGGAETQYF
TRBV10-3 CAIRLTGGSYEQYF
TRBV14 CASSQDGGEEYSYEQYF
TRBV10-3 CAISAWDVGTEAFF
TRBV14 CASSQVGGFRAQYF
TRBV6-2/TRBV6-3 CASSYRSINADTQYF
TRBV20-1 CSASVGSTDTQYF
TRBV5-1 CASSSGTGGPQETQYF
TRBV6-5 CASSYGGSGTDTQYF
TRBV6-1 CASSPTGGSRNYGYTF
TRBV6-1 CASTQGPEYDEQFF
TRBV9 CASSGDLSSYNEQFF
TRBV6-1 CASRAKNIQYF
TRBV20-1 CSARDRTWSNQPQHF
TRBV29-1 CSVLSGGGTEAFF
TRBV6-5 CASSYLSPNNYGYTF
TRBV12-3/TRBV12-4 CASSPGPPPYNEQFF
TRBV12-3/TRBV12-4 CASRGQAQETQYF
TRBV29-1 CSLLVASSAEQFF
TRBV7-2 CASSAGVQRYEQYF
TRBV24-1 CATSDSRGMGELFF
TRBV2 CASSRETHEQYF
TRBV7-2 CASSLVSSGRFQETQYF
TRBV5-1 CASSLMASGSNEQFF
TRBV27 CASSREKQGASFNEQYF
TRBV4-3 CASSRLGQGSEKLFF
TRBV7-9 CASSRFGGFRGETQYF
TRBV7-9 CASSTGISLYNEQFF
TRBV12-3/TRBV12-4 CASSPTRDTQYF
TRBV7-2 CASSLPGVLRGNEQFF
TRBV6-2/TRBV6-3 CASISTSDSGFRAFF
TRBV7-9 CASSSSTGVFSYEQYF
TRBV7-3 CASSSTSGGFPDTQYF
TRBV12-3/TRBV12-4 CASSPGIPQYF
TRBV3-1 CASSQAVRGHNEQFF
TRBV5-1 CASSPPISYEQYF
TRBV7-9 CASSLVQGVNNEQFF
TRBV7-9 CASSPLGGLGTEAFF
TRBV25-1 CASPTGGTDTQYF
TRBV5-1 CASSHIAAYNEQFF
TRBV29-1 CSVREGWDEQFF
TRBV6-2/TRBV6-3 CASSTRQGVSYNSPLHF
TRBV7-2 CASSFLSGSSYNEQFF
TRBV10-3 CAISVRLATNTGELFF
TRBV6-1 CASRPTGGYEQYF
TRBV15 CATSRAGTSHEQYF
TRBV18 CASSPTDGLKNTEAFF
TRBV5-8 CASSLGRTRYTEAFF